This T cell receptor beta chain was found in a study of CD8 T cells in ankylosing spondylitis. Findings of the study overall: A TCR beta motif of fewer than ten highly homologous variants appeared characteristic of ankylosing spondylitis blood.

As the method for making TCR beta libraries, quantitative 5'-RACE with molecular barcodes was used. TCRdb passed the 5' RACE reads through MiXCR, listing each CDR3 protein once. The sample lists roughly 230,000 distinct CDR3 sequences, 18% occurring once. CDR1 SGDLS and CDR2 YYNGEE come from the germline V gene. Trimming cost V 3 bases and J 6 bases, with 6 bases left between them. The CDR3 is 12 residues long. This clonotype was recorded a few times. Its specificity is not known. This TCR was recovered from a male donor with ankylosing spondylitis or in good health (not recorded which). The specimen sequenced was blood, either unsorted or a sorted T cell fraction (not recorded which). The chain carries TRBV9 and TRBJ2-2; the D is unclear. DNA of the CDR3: TGTGCCAGCAGCGCCCTCCCCGGGGAGCTGTTTTTT. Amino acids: CASSALPGELFF. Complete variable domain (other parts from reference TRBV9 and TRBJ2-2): DSGVTQTPKHLITATGQRVTLRCSPRSGDLSVYWYQQSLDQGLQFLIQYYNGEERAKGNILERFSAQQFPDLHSELNLSSLELGDSALYFCASSALPGELFFGEGSRLTVL.